What follows are 10 T cell receptor beta chains derived from one specimen sequenced in a study of human thymus T cells. The source of the thymus tissue was resections taken during corrective heart surgery. Sequencing used immunoSEQ multiplex PCR; TCRdb keeps in-frame clones, though not all of them. The sample contains around 130,000 clones, around 94% of which appear only once. Sequences were obtained from thymus tissue. Receptors originate from a boy under two years old with a congenital heart defect but otherwise immunologically healthy.

Only one count was recorded for this clone. This chain connects TRBV2 to TRBJ2-7; D is perhaps TRBD1 (6 bases). Deletions cut 3 bases from V and 8 bases from J, with 8 bases between. The CDR3 covers 11 residues. Germline CDR1 is SNHLY and CDR2 is FYNNEI. The CDR3 sequence is CASSDRDKQYF. In DNA, the CDR3 is TGTGCCAGCAGTGACAGGGACAAGCAGTACTTC.

This clone was found once. The J gene is TRBJ2-6, the V gene TRBV30; D not certain. CDR3 length: 15 residues. Germline V CDR1 and CDR2: GTSNPN, SVGIG (reference sequence). V was cut by 0 bases and J by 4 bases, with 10 bases left in between. The CDR3 sequence: CAWSVRLPGANVLTF. DNA for the CDR3: TGTGCCTGGAGTGTACGATTACCCGGGGCCAACGTCCTGACTTTC.

This rearrangement joins TRBV4-3 to TRBJ2-7; no reliable D call. Deletions cut 5 bases from V and 5 bases from J, with 19 bases between. Germline V gene data show CDR1 as LGHNA and CDR2 as YSLEER. The CDR3 consists of 15 residues. The CDR3 coding sequence is TGCGCCAGCAGCGGGCTACATGGCCCCCGCCACGAGCAGTACTTC. Protein product: CASSGLHGPRHEQYF.

The J gene is TRBJ1-5, the V gene TRBV4-2; 10 bases are a match to TRBD1. The CDR3 has 17 residues. The germline gives CDR1 LGHNA, CDR2 YNFKEQ. V lost 4 bases, J lost 4 bases, and 10 bases stayed unmatched. CDR3 sequence reads: CASSPHSRDRGNQPQHF. Here the CDR3 DNA reads TGTGCCAGCAGCCCCCACTCCAGGGACAGGGGAAATCAGCCCCAGCATTTT.

V gene TRBV4-3 combines with J gene TRBJ2-1; TRBD2 aligns across 7 bases. Unmatched junction bases numbered 10, after V lost 1 base and J lost 7 bases. This CDR3 contains 16 residues. Germline values: CDR1 LGHNA, CDR2 YSLEER. CDR3 nucleotides: TGCGCCAGCAGCCAAGTGTTGGGGGGGAGTTTGAATGAGCAGTTCTTC. Its protein product is CASSQVLGGSLNEQFF.

The CDR3 nucleotides are TGTGCCAGCAGCCCTCCCCCTGCGTGGTCTAGCACAGATACGCAGTATTTT. Residues: CASSPPPAWSSTDTQYF. The rearrangement joins TRBV7-2 to TRBJ2-3; D call uncertain. This CDR3 spans 17 amino acids. Trimming took off 5 bases at V and 0 bases at J, with 18 bases between the two ends. CDR1 and CDR2 (germline): SGHTA, FQGNSA.

The chain employs TRBV27 and TRBJ2-5, with TRBD1 matching over 7 bases. Germline V gene lookup returns CDR1 MNHEY and CDR2 SMNVEV (reference sequence). Losses at the gene ends were 5 bases for V and 7 bases for J; bases not matched to a gene: 10. This CDR3 comprises 14 residues. The CDR3 sequence is CASSVTGWRGTQYF. DNA of the CDR3: TGTGCCAGCAGTGTGACAGGGTGGAGAGGGACCCAGTACTTC.

V and J are TRBV9 and TRBJ1-2; TRBD1 aligns across 9 bases. This CDR3 contains 15 residues. Germline assignment: CDR1 SGDLS and CDR2 YYNGEE. V was clipped by 7 bases and J by 7 bases; unmatched bases: 14. The CDR3 coding sequence is TGTGCCAGCGGGGGACAGGGAATAACTTTAGGTGGCTACACCTTC. Its translation is CASGGQGITLGGYTF.

The chain combines TRBV15 with TRBJ1-1, with 8 bases matching TRBD1. The CDR3 is made up of 16 amino acids. Germline-derived CDR1 and CDR2 are LNHNV and YYDKDF (reference sequence). V shed 3 bases and J 2 bases; nucleotides not matched to a gene: 8. DNA for the CDR3: TGTGCCACCAGCAGGGGTCAGGGGGCTGTTAACACTGAAGCTTTCTTT. Protein sequence: CATSRGQGAVNTEAFF.

The rearrangement links TRBV7-3 to TRBJ2-3, with TRBD1 as a possible D gene (6 bases). V was clipped by 5 bases and J by 5 bases, with 20 bases between them. In germline, CDR1 is SGHTA, CDR2 FQGTGA. There are 16 residues in the CDR3. Here the CDR3 DNA reads TGTGCCAGCAGCCCAGGGGCTGGGTCCCGGGGAGATACGCAGTATTTT. It translates to CASSPGAGSRGDTQYF.